Listed here are 23 T cell receptor beta chains from one sample, sequenced in a study of blood T cell repertoires in COVID-19. TCRdb's copy holds only in-frame clones and misses some; the assay was immunoSEQ multiplex PCR. The data contain some 130,000 clones, almost 70% of them singletons. The sample was peripheral blood. Source of these receptors: a woman in her seventies with acute or convalescent COVID-19.

The rearrangement uses TRBV19 and TRBJ2-3; TRBD2 might be the D (6 bases). V lost 5 bases, J lost 4 bases, and 10 bases lay in between. This CDR3 has 13 amino acids. Germline-derived CDR1 and CDR2 are LNHDA and SQIVND (reference sequence). Here the CDR3 DNA reads TGTGCCAGTAGTTGGAGGGTAGCAGATACGCAGTATTTT. This codes for CASSWRVADTQYF. The full variable domain, rest sourced from reference TRBV19 and TRBJ2-3, is DGGITQSPKYLFRKEGQNVTLSCEQNLNHDAMYWYRQDPGQGLRLIYYSQIVNDFQKGDIAEGYSVSREKKESFPLTVTSAQKNPTAFYLCASSWRVADTQYFGPGTRLTVL.

The chain combines TRBV19 with TRBJ2-7; a possible D gene is TRBD2 (6 bases). Germline loops: CDR1 LNHDA, CDR2 SQIVND (reference sequence). Between the trimmed V and J ends, which lost 4 bases and 9 bases, there was a span of 19 bases. This CDR3 spans 14 amino acids. Here the CDR3 DNA reads TGTGCCAGTAGTACTCCCGGACGGACTAACGGGCAGTACTTC. It translates to CASSTPGRTNGQYF.

V and J are TRBV6-6 and TRBJ2-7; D unclear. The length of the CDR3 is 12 residues. The germline V and J ends were trimmed by 2 bases and 5 bases, with 7 bases remaining between them. Germline values: CDR1 MNHNY, CDR2 SVGAGI (reference sequence). The CDR3 nucleotides read TGTGCCAGCAGTTACGTAGCCGACGAGCAGTACTTC. Its translation is CASSYVADEQYF.

Many counts were recorded for this clone. The J gene is TRBJ2-3, the V gene TRBV6-2 or TRBV6-3, with 7 bases fitting TRBD1. This CDR3 is 15 amino acids long. The junction had 2 bases not matched to a gene; V was cut back by 2 bases and J by 0 bases. From germline, CDR1 is MNHEY and CDR2 SVGEGT. The CDR3 region is CASSYRGQSTDTQYF. CDR3 sequence (DNA): TGTGCCAGCAGTTACAGGGGGCAAAGCACAGATACGCAGTATTTT.

There are many counts of this clone. The CDR3 loop reads CASSISGRPSYEQYF. The DNA of the CDR3 is TGTGCCAGTAGTATTAGCGGGAGGCCCTCCTACGAGCAGTACTTC. The J gene is TRBJ2-7, the V gene TRBV19; 10 positions match TRBD2. V trimming: 3 bases; J trimming: 0 bases; junction bases outside the gene matches: 2. Germline V gene sequence: CDR1 LNHDA, CDR2 SQIVND (reference sequence). CDR3 length: 15 residues.

The CDR3 protein is CASSLQGYTFGEQYF. CDR3 bases: TGTGCCAGCAGCCTACAGGGGTATACCTTCGGGGAGCAGTACTTC. The chain couples TRBV11-1 to TRBJ2-7, with 7 bases aligning to TRBD1. The CDR3 covers 15 residues. J lost 7 bases, V lost 5 bases, and 14 bases had no gene match. Germline assignment: CDR1 SGHAT and CDR2 FQDESV (reference sequence).

V gene TRBV7-8 combines with J gene TRBJ2-4; 7 bases fit TRBD1. Germline V gene lookup returns CDR1 SGHVS and CDR2 FQNEAQ. The CDR3 runs 11 residues. The junction had 6 bases not matched to a gene; V was cut back by 5 bases and J by 14 bases. CDR3 nucleotides: TGTGCCAGCAGCCCAGACAGGGCGAAGTACTTC. It yields the protein CASSPDRAKYF.

This clone was seen a single time. The CDR3: CASSSYLHENTEAFF. DNA of the CDR3: TGTGCCAGCAGTTCCTACCTCCACGAGAACACTGAAGCTTTCTTT. This sequence joins TRBV28 and TRBJ1-1; D gene ambiguous. The CDR3 covers 15 residues. CDR1 is MDHEN, CDR2 SYDVKM, per germline. V lost 4 bases, J lost 1 base, and 13 bases lay in between.

This clone has ten or more counts. V usage is TRBV9 and J usage is TRBJ2-3, with TRBD1 identical over 7 bases. V trimming: 0 bases; J trimming: 1 base; junction bases outside the gene matches: 5. This CDR3 is 16 amino acids long. Germline loops: CDR1 SGDLS, CDR2 YYNGEE. The chain's CDR3 is CASSVGQGWGTDTQYF. As DNA, the CDR3 is TGTGCCAGCAGCGTAGGACAGGGATGGGGCACAGATACGCAGTATTTT.

The chain has TRBV7-2 and TRBJ2-4; a weak D match, TRBD2 (6 bases). Between the trimmed V and J ends, which lost 5 bases and 8 bases, there was a span of 25 bases. CDR3 length: 17 amino acids. From germline, CDR1 is SGHTA and CDR2 FQGNSA. Here the CDR3 DNA reads TGTGCCAGCAGCACCCCCCGGGGGTTTGGTGTAGTGGACATTCAGTACTTC. It yields the protein CASSTPRGFGVVDIQYF. Combining the CDR3 with reference TRBV7-2 and TRBJ2-4 gives the whole variable domain GAGVSQSPSNKVTEKGKDVELRCDPISGHTALYWYRQSLGQGLEFLIYFQGNSAPDKSGLPSDRFSAERTGGSVSTLTIQRTQQEDSAVYLCASSTPRGFGVVDIQYFGAGTRLSVL.

The V call is TRBV13, the J call TRBJ1-4; 8 bases fit TRBD1. Germline CDR1 is PRHDT and CDR2 is FYEKMQ (reference sequence). The CDR3 spans 15 residues. V trimming: 4 bases; J trimming: 3 bases; junction bases outside the gene matches: 4. CDR3 nucleotide sequence: TGTGCCAGCAGCTCGGGGACAGGCCCTAATGAAAAACTGTTTTTT. It encodes CASSSGTGPNEKLFF.

This clone was observed a few times. V is TRBV10-2 and J is TRBJ1-6, with TRBD1 matching 7 bases. From germline, CDR1 is WSHSY and CDR2 SAAADI. The CDR3 is made up of 12 amino acids. After removal of 10 bases from V and 10 bases from J, the junction contained 7 bases not matched to a gene. The CDR3 DNA is TGCGCCACCCGACAGGGTGACTCACCCCTCCACTTT. It yields the protein CATRQGDSPLHF.

The chain employs TRBV10-1 and TRBJ2-1; D perhaps matches TRBD1 (6 bases). V was trimmed by 0 bases and J by 2 bases, leaving 17 bases between them. In germline, CDR1 is WNHNN, CDR2 SYGVQD (reference sequence). CDR3 length: 18 amino acids. CDR3 loop: CASSESVLIGQTYNEQFF. CDR3 in DNA: TGCGCCAGCAGTGAGTCCGTCTTGATTGGACAGACCTACAATGAGCAGTTCTTC.

The chain joins TRBV6-5 to TRBJ1-2; TRBD1 might be the D (5 bases). Germline loops: CDR1 MNHEY, CDR2 SVGAGI. With 0 bases removed from V and 9 bases from J, the gap between germline ends came to 11 bases. The CDR3 length is 13 residues. The CDR3 DNA is TGTGCCAGCAGTTACTCTCGGGGGAAAAGCTACACCTTC. Translating gives CASSYSRGKSYTF.

As to this clone: Other DNA sequences from this sample encode an identical CDR3 as well. This chain connects TRBV19 to TRBJ2-6; D unclear. CDR1 is LNHDA and CDR2 is SQIVND in the germline V gene (reference sequence). Trimming took off 3 bases at V and 3 bases at J, with 3 bases between the two ends. The CDR3 is 13 amino acids. The CDR3 spells CASSISGANVLTF. The CDR3 region has the DNA TGTGCCAGTAGTATCAGTGGGGCCAACGTCCTGACTTTC. Drawing the rest from reference TRBV19 and TRBJ2-6, the complete variable domain is DGGITQSPKYLFRKEGQNVTLSCEQNLNHDAMYWYRQDPGQGLRLIYYSQIVNDFQKGDIAEGYSVSREKKESFPLTVTSAQKNPTAFYLCASSISGANVLTFGAGSRLTVL.

This clone was detected only once. This sequence joins TRBV7-2 and TRBJ2-5; TRBD1 might be the D (5 bases). Trimming shortened V by 2 bases and J by 5 bases, and 24 bases separated the two germline ends. Germline V gives CDR1 SGHTA, CDR2 FQGNSA. This CDR3 comprises 18 residues. CDR3 sequence (DNA): TGTGCCAGCAGCTTAAGGTGGATGGGCCAGGGTGGTGGGGAGACCCAGTACTTC. Encoded protein: CASSLRWMGQGGGETQYF. The full variable domain, with the rest looked up from reference TRBV7-2 and TRBJ2-5, is GAGVSQSPSNKVTEKGKDVELRCDPISGHTALYWYRQSLGQGLEFLIYFQGNSAPDKSGLPSDRFSAERTGGSVSTLTIQRTQQEDSAVYLCASSLRWMGQGGGETQYFGPGTRLLVL.

The V call is TRBV27, the J call TRBJ2-2; TRBD1 matches 10 bases. With 4 bases clipped from V and 4 bases from J, the junction kept 6 bases outside the gene matches. The CDR3 runs 16 residues. CDR1 and CDR2 (germline): MNHEY, SMNVEV (reference sequence). For the CDR3, the DNA is TGTGCCAGCAGTTCCGACAGGGGGCTTTCCACCGGGGAGCTGTTTTTT. As protein: CASSSDRGLSTGELFF.

The V call is TRBV5-1, the J call TRBJ1-1; 7 nucleotides match TRBD1. The trim removed 5 bases at V and 6 bases at J, leaving 16 bases unmatched. The CDR3 is made up of 16 amino acids. Germline CDR1 reads SGHRS; CDR2 reads YFSETQ. The CDR3 loop is CASRATGLRGAAEAFF. The CDR3 DNA reads TGCGCCAGCAGGGCGACAGGGTTGCGGGGGGCAGCTGAAGCTTTCTTT.

This chain joins TRBV18 and TRBJ2-7; D is possibly TRBD2 (6 bases). Germline loops: CDR1 KGHSH, CDR2 LQKENI. The V end lost 8 bases, the J end lost 0 bases, and 8 bases lay between the germline ends. The CDR3 consists of 12 residues. The CDR3 DNA follows: TGTGCCAGCGGGCGGGACTCCTACGAGCAGTACTTC. Translation gives CASGRDSYEQYF.

This clone was detected only once. V is TRBV5-1 and J is TRBJ2-2; perhaps TRBD2 as D (5 bases). V lost 0 bases to trimming and J lost 4 bases, with 7 bases between them. Germline lookup yields CDR1 SGHRS and CDR2 YFSETQ. CDR3 length equals 14 residues. The CDR3 DNA is TGCGCCAGCAGCTTGGCCGGGATCACCGGGGAGCTGTTTTTT. Its translation is CASSLAGITGELFF.

The rearrangement joins TRBV2 to TRBJ2-5; D gene unclear. This CDR3 region has 15 residues. Between the trimmed V and J ends, which lost 0 bases and 5 bases, there was a span of 13 bases. Germline V CDR1 and CDR2: SNHLY, FYNNEI. This CDR3 is CASSEARSEAETQYF. CDR3 coding DNA: TGTGCCAGCAGTGAAGCGCGGAGCGAGGCGGAGACCCAGTACTTC.

This chain uses TRBV28 with TRBJ2-1, with 9 bases identical to TRBD2. V shed 4 bases, J shed 7 bases, and the junction held 11 bases outside the gene matches. The CDR3 has 16 residues. From germline, CDR1 is MDHEN and CDR2 SYDVKM. The CDR3 region is CASSSPGLAPRNEQFF. CDR3 DNA: TGTGCCAGCAGTTCGCCGGGACTAGCTCCTAGGAATGAGCAGTTCTTC. Using reference TRBV28 and TRBJ2-1 for the parts outside the CDR3, the full variable domain is DVKVTQSSRYLVKRTGEKVFLECVQDMDHENMFWYRQDPGLGLRLIYFSYDVKMKEKGDIPEGYSVSREKKERFSLILESASTNQTSMYLCASSSPGLAPRNEQFFGPGTRLTVL.

The genes are TRBV4-2 and TRBJ2-5; 11 positions agree with TRBD2. The CDR3 contains 15 residues. The germline CDR1 and CDR2 sequences are LGHNA and YNFKEQ. Trimming removed 4 bases from V and 0 bases from J; junction bases left unmatched: 1. CDR3 sequence: CASSLAGGHQETQYF. CDR3 in DNA: TGTGCCAGCAGCCTAGCGGGGGGGCACCAAGAGACCCAGTACTTC.